Presented here are 21 T cell receptor beta chains from one specimen sequenced in a study of T cells after yellow fever vaccination. TCRdb passed the 5' RACE reads through MiXCR, listing each CDR3 protein once. The table shows 300,000 to 400,000 distinct CDR3 sequences, with 12% occurring only once. Here the sequenced sample was CD4+ T cells sorted from PBMCs, taken 15 days after the yellow fever booster vaccination. These receptors originate from a man between 18 and 35 years old who received the YFV17D yellow fever vaccine.

The chain combines TRBV7-3 with TRBJ2-4; the D gene could be TRBD1 or TRBD2 (5 bases each). Germline V lookup: CDR1 SGHTA, CDR2 FQGTGA. The CDR3 sequence is 13 residues long. The germline V and J ends were trimmed by 0 bases and 8 bases, with 8 bases remaining between them. The CDR3 coding sequence is TGTGCCAGCAGCTTAACAGGGGACCACATTCAGTACTTC. This gives the protein CASSLTGDHIQYF.

This clonotype occurred a few times. The chain carries TRBV5-1 and TRBJ2-1, with D tentatively TRBD1 or TRBD2 (6 bases each). Germline CDR1 and CDR2: SGHRS and YFSETQ. Deletions cut 3 bases from V and 4 bases from J, with 14 bases between. The CDR3 totals 15 residues. The DNA of the CDR3 is TGCGCCAGCAGCTCGGGGTCGGGGGCGTACAATGAGCAGTTCTTC. The encoded protein is CASSSGSGAYNEQFF. The full variable domain, its missing parts supplied by reference TRBV5-1 and TRBJ2-1, is KAGVTQTPRYLIKTRGQQVTLSCSPISGHRSVSWYQQTPGQGLQFLFEYFSETQRNKGNFPGRFSGRQFSNSRSEMNVSTLELGDSALYLCASSSGSGAYNEQFFGPGTRLTVL.

The chain joins TRBV24-1 to TRBJ1-5, with D unresolved. Germline assignment: CDR1 KGHDR and CDR2 SFDVKD. Trimming removed 5 bases from V and 2 bases from J, with 6 bases in between. The CDR3 extends over 13 amino acids. The CDR3 spells CATSVRGNQPQHF. The CDR3, as DNA: TGTGCCACCAGTGTTAGGGGCAATCAGCCCCAGCATTTT.

The sample holds a few counts of this clonotype. The V call is TRBV3-1, the J call TRBJ2-5; maybe TRBD1 (5 bases). The ends were cut back, 0 bases at V and 2 bases at J, with 7 bases in the middle. CDR1 is LGHDT and CDR2 is YNNKEL in the germline V gene (reference sequence). The CDR3 has 14 residues. In DNA, the CDR3 is TGTGCCAGCAGCCAAGATCGGACACAAGAGACCCAGTACTTC. This translates into CASSQDRTQETQYF.

The table lists this clonotype with a few counts. V is TRBV7-3 and J is TRBJ2-3, with TRBD2 identical over 8 bases. Germline loops: CDR1 SGHTA, CDR2 FQGTGA. The CDR3 totals 16 residues. J lost 1 base, V lost 3 bases, and 6 bases had no gene match. The CDR3 loop is CASSLSAGGGTDTQYF. DNA of the CDR3: TGTGCCAGCAGCTTGTCTGCCGGGGGGGGCACAGATACGCAGTATTTT.

The rearrangement uses TRBV19 and TRBJ1-1; D not certain. The length of the CDR3 is 15 residues. V was shortened by 3 bases and J by 1 base, with 12 bases between the two germline ends. Germline lookup yields CDR1 LNHDA and CDR2 SQIVND (reference sequence). Written as DNA, the CDR3 is TGTGCCAGTAGTATGGTGGGCTTGGGGAACACTGAAGCTTTCTTT. This encodes CASSMVGLGNTEAFF. Full variable domain (rest looked up from reference TRBV19 and TRBJ1-1): DGGITQSPKYLFRKEGQNVTLSCEQNLNHDAMYWYRQDPGQGLRLIYYSQIVNDFQKGDIAEGYSVSREKKESFPLTVTSAQKNPTAFYLCASSMVGLGNTEAFFGQGTRLTVV.

This clonotype was counted a few times. The chain employs TRBV18 and TRBJ1-1; D unresolved. This CDR3 contains 14 residues. Deletions cut 9 bases from V and 4 bases from J, with 18 bases between. Per the germline V gene, CDR1 is KGHSH and CDR2 is LQKENI. The CDR3 nucleotides read TGTGCCAGTTCCGTCGAGGGTACGAGCACTGAAGCTTTCTTT. Residues: CASSVEGTSTEAFF.

This clonotype was counted a few times. The rearrangement uses TRBV10-3 and TRBJ2-5; D possibly corresponds to TRBD2 (6 bases). V lost 10 bases and J lost 4, with 16 bases in between. Germline values: CDR1 ENHRY, CDR2 SYGVKD. The CDR3 length is 13 residues. The CDR3 coding sequence is TGTGCCACCGGGACTGCGGTTCGAGAGACCCAGTACTTC. It is translated as CATGTAVRETQYF.

This clonotype was seen at least ten times. V usage is TRBV7-3 and J usage is TRBJ2-5; TRBD1 matches at 8 bases. CDR1 is SGHTA, CDR2 FQGTGA, per germline. V was pared by 5 bases and J by 5 bases, with 10 bases of the junction left unmatched. The CDR3 covers 15 residues. The DNA of the CDR3 is TGTGCCAGCAGCCCTTCGGACAGGGCCTGGGAGACCCAGTACTTC. Translating it yields CASSPSDRAWETQYF. The entire variable domain, with the rest obtained from reference TRBV7-3 and TRBJ2-5, is as follows: GAGVSQTPSNKVTEKGKYVELRCDPISGHTALYWYRQSLGQGPEFLIYFQGTGAADDSGLPNDRFFAVRPEGSVSTLKIQRTERGDSAVYLCASSPSDRAWETQYFGPGTRLLVL.

A note on this clonotype: It may be a read error: a sequence one base away is much more abundant. The gene calls are TRBV5-6 and TRBJ2-5, with D perhaps matching TRBD2 (5 bases). This CDR3 region has 12 residues. V was clipped by 5 bases and J by 7 bases, with 12 bases between them. Germline CDR1 SGHDT, CDR2 YYEEEE. The CDR3: CASSPGRGTQYF. The DNA of the CDR3 is TGTGCCAGCAGTCCTGGCCGGGGGACCCAGTACTTC.

The chain is built from TRBV3-1 and TRBJ2-3; 7 nucleotides line up with TRBD2. The CDR3 runs to 15 residues. The J segment lost 1 base and the V segment lost 4 bases, leaving 5 bases of the junction unmatched. Germline V gene lookup returns CDR1 LGHDT and CDR2 YNNKEL (reference sequence). The CDR3 bases are TGTGCCAGCAGCCGACAAGCGGGGCGCACAGATACGCAGTATTTT. Its translation: CASSRQAGRTDTQYF.

The genes are TRBV4-3 and TRBJ2-3; 10 nucleotides align to TRBD2. The CDR3 totals 15 residues. V lost 6 bases to trimming and J lost 4 bases; unmatched junction nucleotides: 7. Per germline, CDR1 LGHNA and CDR2 YSLEER. The CDR3 spells CASRAGTSVPDTQYF. CDR3 DNA sequence: TGCGCCAGCAGGGCCGGGACTAGCGTCCCAGATACGCAGTATTTT.

In this sample, this clonotype turned up a few times. CDR3 in amino acids: CASSGPGFYEQYF. Here the CDR3 DNA reads TGTGCCAGTAGTGGTCCGGGATTCTACGAGCAGTACTTC. V usage is TRBV19 and J usage is TRBJ2-7, with D possibly matching TRBD2 (5 bases). V was cut by 5 bases and J by 3 bases, with 11 bases left in between. The V gene's germline CDR1 is LNHDA and CDR2 SQIVND (reference sequence). The CDR3 spans 13 residues.

V gene TRBV24-1 combines with J gene TRBJ2-1; 7 nucleotides match TRBD2. CDR3 length: 16 amino acids. J gave up 4 bases and V 9 bases, and 14 bases lay outside the gene matches. From germline, CDR1 is KGHDR and CDR2 SFDVKD. As DNA, the CDR3 is TGTGCCACCGGGGGAAGCGGGGCGTATGATTACAATGAGCAGTTCTTC. Protein: CATGGSGAYDYNEQFF.

The chain carries TRBV4-3 and TRBJ2-3; D is unclear. Germline V gene data show CDR1 as LGHNA and CDR2 as YSLEER. Trimming took 0 bases from V and 6 from J, leaving 7 bases between them. The CDR3 runs 13 residues. CDR3 sequence: CASSQEGWDTQYF. CDR3 sequence (DNA): TGCGCCAGCAGCCAAGAGGGTTGGGATACGCAGTATTTT.

In its sample, this clonotype was seen a few times. The gene calls are TRBV24-1 and TRBJ2-5; 11 positions agree with TRBD1. V lost 5 bases and J lost 2; bases outside the gene matches: 6. This CDR3 comprises 16 residues. Germline V lookup: CDR1 KGHDR, CDR2 SFDVKD. The CDR3 DNA reads as TGTGCCACCAGTGCCGGGGACAGGGGGAGGCAAGAGACCCAGTACTTC. Its translation is CATSAGDRGRQETQYF.

At least ten counts were recorded for this clonotype. J is TRBJ1-1 and V is TRBV7-9; a possible D gene is TRBD1 (5 bases). Per germline, CDR1 SEHNR and CDR2 FQNEAQ (reference sequence). This CDR3 spans 14 amino acids. Trimming left V 5 bases short and J 6 bases short, with 16 bases between. DNA of the CDR3: TGTGCCAGCAGCGTTCCGCTTGGGGCCCCTGAAGCTTTCTTT. Residues: CASSVPLGAPEAFF.

J is TRBJ2-7 and V is TRBV5-1, with TRBD1 matching 12 bases. This CDR3 has 14 amino acids. The germline V gene encodes CDR1 SGHRS and CDR2 YFSETQ. Trimming removed 4 bases from V and 7 bases from J; junction bases left unmatched: 6. The CDR3 region has the DNA TGCGCCAGCAGCATGGGACAGGGGGCGCTGGAGCAGTACTTC. This codes for CASSMGQGALEQYF.

The CDR3 DNA is TGTGCCAGCAGCCTCTCCCGGGCGGTGAACACCGGGGAGCTGTTTTTT. Amino acids: CASSLSRAVNTGELFF. V usage is TRBV7-2 and J usage is TRBJ2-2, with unresolved D. This CDR3 has 16 amino acids. V lost 5 bases to trimming and J lost 1 base, with 14 bases between them. Germline V gene sequence: CDR1 SGHTA, CDR2 FQGNSA.

The sample holds many counts of this clonotype. The CDR3 sequence: CASTPSWGGGNYGYTF. The CDR3 region has the DNA TGTGCCAGCACCCCCTCTTGGGGGGGTGGTAACTATGGCTACACCTTC. This rearrangement joins TRBV27 to TRBJ1-2, with D perhaps matching TRBD1 (5 bases). The germline CDR1 and CDR2 sequences are MNHEY and SMNVEV (reference sequence). V lost 7 bases and J 1 base, leaving 19 bases between the germline ends. CDR3 size: 16 residues.

This clonotype has a handful of counts. The chain recombines TRBV7-3 with TRBJ2-1; D tentatively reads TRBD1 or TRBD2 (6 bases each). CDR1 and CDR2 from the germline V gene are SGHTA and FQGTGA. The V gene lost 5 bases and the J gene lost 9 bases, with 14 bases spanning the gap. The CDR3 covers 13 residues. The CDR3: CASSPLRGGEQFF. Here the CDR3 DNA reads TGTGCCAGCAGCCCCCTCAGGGGAGGTGAGCAGTTCTTC. Supplemented by reference TRBV7-3 and TRBJ2-1, the full variable domain reads GAGVSQTPSNKVTEKGKYVELRCDPISGHTALYWYRQSLGQGPEFLIYFQGTGAADDSGLPNDRFFAVRPEGSVSTLKIQRTERGDSAVYLCASSPLRGGEQFFGPGTRLTVL.